This T cell receptor beta chain was sequenced in a study of blood T cells in healthy people across ages. It was with a sample-barcoded 5' primer and a J-beta primer mix that a second PCR of roughly 7 to 11 cycles was run. TCRdb itself ran the 5' RACE reads through MiXCR, one entry per CDR3 protein. The repertoire holds about 1.5 million distinct CDR3 sequences, with approximately 42% as singletons. The CDR3 length is 15 residues. CDR1 and CDR2 from the germline V gene are SGHDT and YYEEEE. The sequenced material came from blood. This receptor was obtained from a woman between 18 and 30 years old in good health. V usage is TRBV5-6 and J usage is TRBJ2-1; TRBD2 might be the D (6 bases). The end of the DNA fits TRBJ2-7 better, so the J call may be wrong. The CDR3 here is CASSPGGAIYNEQYF. CDR3 in DNA: TGTGCCAGCAGCCCCGGAGGGGCTATCTACAATGAGCAGTACTTC.